This T cell receptor beta chain was identified in a study of human T cells and chemical hapten exposure. Germline V gives CDR1 SNHLY, CDR2 FYNNEI. The CDR3 has 15 amino acids. Trimming cost V 6 bases and J 10 bases; bases outside gene matches: 10. Time point defined: patch test 2, 6 weeks after DPC sensitization. The treatment here: therapeutic diphenylcyclopropenone sensitization with weekly scalp DPC. This clonotype was found many times. MiXCR, applied by TCRdb to the RACE reads, yields one record per CDR3 protein. Among 80,000 to 100,000 distinct CDR3 sequences listed, around 9.3% were seen once. V gene TRBV2 combines with J gene TRBJ2-1; 12 bases fit TRBD2. The sequence derives from a woman between 45 and 65 years old with alopecia areata. Some clones in this sample may be carry-over from other donors' samples. This specimen was whole blood, taken in connection with sensitization to the hapten diphenylcyclopropenone (DPC). The CDR3 protein is CASRTLAGGPREQFF. CDR3 coding DNA: TGTGCCAGCAGGACGCTAGCGGGAGGGCCCCGGGAGCAGTTCTTC.